Only one count was recorded for the clone carrying this T cell receptor beta chain. The sample comes from a study of blood T cell repertoires in COVID-19. Residents of about two dozen US areas, aged about 18 to 100 years, made up the participants. Generated by immunoSEQ multiplex PCR, the TCRdb table keeps only in-frame clones and is missing some. The sample carries 300,000 to 400,000 clones, 80% to 90% recorded once. The sequencing input was PBMCs or T cells enriched from blood (not recorded which). The sequence came from a man aged 25 to 45 who had recovered from COVID-19.

In nucleotides, the CDR3 is TGTGCCAGCACCCTCTCCGGGGGAGGGACCTACGAGCAGTACTTC. Its translation: CASTLSGGGTYEQYF. The genes are TRBV28 and TRBJ2-7, with TRBD2 identical over 7 bases. V shed 7 bases, J shed 2 bases, and the junction held 11 bases outside the gene matches. Germline V gives CDR1 MDHEN, CDR2 SYDVKM. The CDR3 has 15 residues.